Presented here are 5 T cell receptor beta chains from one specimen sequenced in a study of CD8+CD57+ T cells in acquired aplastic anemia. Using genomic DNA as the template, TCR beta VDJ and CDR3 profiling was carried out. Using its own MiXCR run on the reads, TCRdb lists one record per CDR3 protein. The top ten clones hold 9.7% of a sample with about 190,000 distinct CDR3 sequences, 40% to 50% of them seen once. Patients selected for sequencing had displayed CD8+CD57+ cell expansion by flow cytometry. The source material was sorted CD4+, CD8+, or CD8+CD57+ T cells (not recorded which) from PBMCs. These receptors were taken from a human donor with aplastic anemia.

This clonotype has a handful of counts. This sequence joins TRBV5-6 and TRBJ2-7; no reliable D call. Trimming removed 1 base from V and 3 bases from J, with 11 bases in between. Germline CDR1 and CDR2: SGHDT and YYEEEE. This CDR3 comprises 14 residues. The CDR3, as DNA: TGTGCCAGCAGCTTGAGGGTCAACCTCTACGAGCAGTACTTC. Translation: CASSLRVNLYEQYF.

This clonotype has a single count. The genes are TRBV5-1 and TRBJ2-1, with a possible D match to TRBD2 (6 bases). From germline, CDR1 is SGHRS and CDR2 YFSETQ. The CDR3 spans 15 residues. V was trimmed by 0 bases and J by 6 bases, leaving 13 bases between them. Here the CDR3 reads CASSLGGGASNEQFF. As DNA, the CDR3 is TGCGCCAGCAGCTTGGGGGGCGGGGCTTCCAATGAGCAGTTCTTC. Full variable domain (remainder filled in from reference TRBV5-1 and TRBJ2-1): KAGVTQTPRYLIKTRGQQVTLSCSPISGHRSVSWYQQTPGQGLQFLFEYFSETQRNKGNFPGRFSGRQFSNSRSEMNVSTLELGDSALYLCASSLGGGASNEQFFGPGTRLTVL.

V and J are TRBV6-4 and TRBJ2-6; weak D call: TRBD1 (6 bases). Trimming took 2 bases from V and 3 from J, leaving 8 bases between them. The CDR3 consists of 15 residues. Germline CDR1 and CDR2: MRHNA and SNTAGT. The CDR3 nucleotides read TGTGCCAGCAGTGACCAGGGGTTTGGGGCCAACGTCCTGACTTTC. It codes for CASSDQGFGANVLTF.

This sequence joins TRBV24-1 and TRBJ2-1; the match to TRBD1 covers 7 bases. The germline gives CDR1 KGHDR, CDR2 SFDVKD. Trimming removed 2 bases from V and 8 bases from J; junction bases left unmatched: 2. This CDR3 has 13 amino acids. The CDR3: CATSDSQGYEQFF. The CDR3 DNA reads TGTGCCACCAGTGATTCACAGGGGTATGAGCAGTTCTTC.

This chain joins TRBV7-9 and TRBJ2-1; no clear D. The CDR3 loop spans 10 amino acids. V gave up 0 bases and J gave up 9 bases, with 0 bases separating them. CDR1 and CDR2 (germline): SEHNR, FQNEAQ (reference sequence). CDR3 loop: CASSLAEQFF. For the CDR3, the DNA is TGTGCCAGCAGCTTAGCTGAGCAGTTCTTC.